Included here is one T cell receptor beta chain sequence, with context. This record comes from a study of technical replicates of blood from several donors. CDR1 MDHEN and CDR2 SYDVKM come from the germline V gene. The V end lost 6 bases, the J end lost 10 bases, and 9 bases lay between the germline ends. The CDR3 extends over 10 amino acids. Assay used: immunoSEQ multiplex PCR; TCRdb lists only in-frame clones, some missing. This table has approximately 75,000 clones, approximately 97% appearing once. The receptor comes from a human donor in good health. Sequenced material: T cells isolated from PBMCs. The chain employs TRBV28 and TRBJ1-1, with D perhaps TRBD1 (6 bases). In DNA form, the CDR3 reads TGTGCCAGCAGACAGGGTAGAGCTTTCTTT. This gives the protein CASRQGRAFF.